These 23 T cell receptor beta chains were all obtained from the same sample, sequenced in a study of cytomegalovirus exposure and HLA in healthy donors. The PCR made use of 60 Vbeta and 13 Jbeta primers. Clones were read by immunoSEQ multiplex PCR, and TCRdb kept only the in-frame ones, dropping some. Of roughly 190,000 clones in the sample, about 81% are singletons; the top ten hold approximately 2%. Material for sequencing was PBMCs. The receptors stem from a man aged 18-30 years in good health and CMV-seronegative.

This clone was detected once. V and J are TRBV15 and TRBJ2-7, with 8 bases that match TRBD2. This CDR3 has 15 amino acids. The J segment lost 1 base and the V segment lost 3 bases, leaving 5 bases of the junction unmatched. CDR1 is LNHNV, CDR2 YYDKDF, per germline (reference sequence). DNA for the CDR3: TGTGCCACCAGCAGCGACTCGGGGGGGTCCTACGAGCAGTACTTC. Protein: CATSSDSGGSYEQYF.

This chain joins TRBV7-6 and TRBJ2-3; 11 bases line up with TRBD2. Germline lookup yields CDR1 SGHVS and CDR2 FNYEAQ. CDR3 length: 16 residues. The V and J ends lost 4 bases and 5 bases, in that order; junction bases with no gene match: 8. The CDR3 nucleotides are TGTGCCAGCAGCTCTACTAGCGGGAGTTTAGTAGATACGCAGTATTTT. This codes for CASSSTSGSLVDTQYF.

The V gene is TRBV7-6, the J gene TRBJ2-5; 10 bases line up with TRBD2. The trim removed 1 base at V and 1 base at J, leaving 3 bases unmatched. The germline V gene has CDR1 SGHVS and CDR2 FNYEAQ. The CDR3 has 16 residues. The CDR3 DNA reads as TGTGCCAGCAGCTTAGGAGCTAGCGGGGGCCAAGAGACCCAGTACTTC. It is translated as CASSLGASGGQETQYF.

This clone was seen a few times. The rearrangement links TRBV9 to TRBJ1-1; 8 positions agree with TRBD1. CDR3 length equals 15 residues. The junction had 6 bases not matched to a gene; V was cut back by 2 bases and J by 3 bases. From germline, CDR1 is SGDLS and CDR2 YYNGEE. The CDR3 loop is CASSVSGGGDTEAFF. The CDR3 coding sequence is TGTGCCAGCAGCGTCTCAGGGGGCGGAGACACTGAAGCTTTCTTT.

The DNA of the CDR3 is TGTGCCAGTAGCGAACAGGGACAGTACTACGAGCAGTACTTC. Translating it yields CASSEQGQYYEQYF. The V and J genes are TRBV19 and TRBJ2-5, with TRBD1 matching 7 bases. The J call may be incorrect, as the DNA end agrees better with TRBJ2-7. The CDR3 has 14 amino acids. Germline V gene data show CDR1 as LNHDA and CDR2 as SQIVND (reference sequence).

V is TRBV11-1 and J is TRBJ2-7; 8 bases are shared with TRBD2. Germline-derived CDR1 and CDR2 are SGHAT and FQDESV (reference sequence). The V and J ends lost 1 base and 6 bases, in that order; junction bases with no gene match: 5. This CDR3 is 14 amino acids long. Written as DNA, the CDR3 is TGTGCCAGCAGCTTAGACGGGAGGGGTATCGAGCAGTACTTC. Translation: CASSLDGRGIEQYF.

V usage is TRBV20-1 and J usage is TRBJ1-2; D uncertain. CDR1 is DFQATT, CDR2 SNEGSKA, per germline (reference sequence). The CDR3 extends over 11 amino acids. The ends were cut back, 3 bases at V and 3 bases at J, with 5 bases in the middle. CDR3 nucleotide sequence: TGCAGTGCTAGGGGAGACTATGGCTACACCTTC. Translated, it gives CSARGDYGYTF.

This sequence joins TRBV19 and TRBJ1-1; 9 bases align to TRBD1. V lost 3 bases and J lost 4; bases outside the gene matches: 12. The CDR3 is 17 amino acids. Germline lookup yields CDR1 LNHDA and CDR2 SQIVND (reference sequence). The CDR3 sequence is CASSMGPTGGAGTEAFF. The CDR3 DNA is TGTGCCAGTAGTATGGGGCCGACAGGGGGGGCGGGCACTGAAGCTTTCTTT.

Only one count was recorded for this clone. This chain uses TRBV7-3 with TRBJ2-1; 7 nucleotides align to TRBD2. The V gene's germline CDR1 is SGHTA and CDR2 FQGTGA. With V trimmed by 1 base and J by 5 bases, 5 bases remained unmatched. The CDR3 runs to 15 residues. The CDR3 nucleotides read TGTGCCAGCAGCTTAAGCGGGGGTGGAAACAATGAGCAGTTCTTC. Translation: CASSLSGGGNNEQFF.

This clone was seen once. The rearrangement joins TRBV18 to TRBJ2-1, with 7 bases aligning to TRBD1. Trimming took 2 bases from V and 6 from J; bases not matched to a gene: 4. Per germline, CDR1 KGHSH and CDR2 LQKENI. This CDR3 contains 14 residues. The CDR3 sequence: CASSPFDRVNEQFF. DNA of the CDR3: TGTGCCAGCTCACCATTTGACAGGGTCAATGAGCAGTTCTTC.

V gene TRBV4-2 combines with J gene TRBJ2-7, with 7 positions matching TRBD1. The germline gives CDR1 LGHNA, CDR2 YNFKEQ. This CDR3 region has 16 residues. The V segment lost 0 bases and the J segment 3 bases; nucleotides outside the gene matches: 8. The CDR3 DNA reads TGTGCCAGCAGCCAAGATCCCCGACAGGGAAACTACGAGCAGTACTTC. As protein: CASSQDPRQGNYEQYF.

The rearrangement links TRBV2 to TRBJ2-6, with TRBD1 matching over 10 bases. The CDR3 sequence is 17 residues long. V trimming: 6 bases; J trimming: 0 bases; junction bases outside the gene matches: 5. Germline assignment: CDR1 SNHLY and CDR2 FYNNEI. The DNA for the CDR3 is TGTGCCAGCAGCCGGACAGGGGGTTACTCTGGGGCCAACGTCCTGACTTTC. Translation: CASSRTGGYSGANVLTF. Together with reference TRBV2 and TRBJ2-6, the CDR3 gives the full variable domain: EPEVTQTPSHQVTQMGQEVILRCVPISNHLYFYWYRQILGQKVEFLVSFYNNEISEKSEIFDDQFSVERPDGSNFTLKIRSTKLEDSAMYFCASSRTGGYSGANVLTFGAGSRLTVL.

The chain is built from TRBV18 and TRBJ1-4, with a tentative D call TRBD1 (5 bases). The CDR3 contains 15 residues. Trimming left V 3 bases short and J 5 bases short, with 13 bases between. Germline lookup yields CDR1 KGHSH and CDR2 LQKENI. The chain's CDR3 is CASSPQSGSNEKLFF. CDR3 sequence (DNA): TGTGCCAGCTCACCTCAATCAGGGTCGAATGAAAAACTGTTTTTT. The full variable domain, its missing parts supplied by reference TRBV18 and TRBJ1-4, is NAGVMQNPRHLVRRRGQEARLRCSPMKGHSHVYWYRQLPEEGLKFMVYLQKENIIDESGMPKERFSAEFPKEGPSILRIQQVVRGDSAAYFCASSPQSGSNEKLFFGSGTQLSVL.

This chain connects TRBV7-2 to TRBJ1-3; D call uncertain. Germline CDR1 is SGHTA and CDR2 is FQGNSA. V was pared by 1 base and J by 7 bases, with 11 bases between. The CDR3 runs 14 residues. The CDR3 bases are TGTGCCAGCAGCTTAGAGGTGCGAGGGAACACCATATATTTT. It encodes CASSLEVRGNTIYF.

This rearrangement joins TRBV6-6 to TRBJ2-7; D is perhaps TRBD2 (6 bases). There are 13 residues in the CDR3. Germline V lookup: CDR1 MNHNY, CDR2 SVGAGI (reference sequence). V was pared by 6 bases and J by 4 bases, with 13 bases between. As DNA, the CDR3 is TGTGCCAGCAGCCCCGGGACTCTTTACGAGCAGTACTTC. It yields the protein CASSPGTLYEQYF.

The chain couples TRBV5-1 to TRBJ2-1, with 8 bases identical to TRBD1. The V gene end was trimmed by 4 bases and the J gene end by 4 bases; junction bases not matched to a gene: 4. This CDR3 contains 14 residues. CDR1 and CDR2 (germline): SGHRS, YFSETQ. The CDR3: CASSQGQEYNEQFF. The CDR3 DNA reads TGCGCCAGCAGCCAGGGACAGGAGTACAATGAGCAGTTCTTC.

The chain recombines TRBV27 with TRBJ2-7; 8 nucleotides agree with TRBD1. CDR3 length equals 14 residues. CDR1 is MNHEY, CDR2 SMNVEV, per germline (reference sequence). V shed 5 bases and J 0 bases; nucleotides not matched to a gene: 3. The CDR3 is CASSPRGHSYEQYF. The DNA for the CDR3 is TGTGCCAGCAGTCCCAGGGGGCACTCCTACGAGCAGTACTTC.

The chain joins TRBV7-2 to TRBJ1-1; possible D gene TRBD1, 6 bases. The V and J ends lost 5 bases and 11 bases respectively, with 18 bases between them. The CDR3 sequence is 13 residues long. Germline CDR1 SGHTA, CDR2 FQGNSA. As DNA, the CDR3 is TGTGCCAGCAGCCCAAATAACAGGGTTAATGCTTTCTTT. It codes for CASSPNNRVNAFF. The whole variable domain, filled in from reference TRBV7-2 and TRBJ1-1, reads GAGVSQSPSNKVTEKGKDVELRCDPISGHTALYWYRQSLGQGLEFLIYFQGNSAPDKSGLPSDRFSAERTGGSVSTLTIQRTQQEDSAVYLCASSPNNRVNAFFGQGTRLTVV.

This clone was recorded once. This chain links TRBV7-9 with TRBJ2-1; 8 bases match TRBD1. This CDR3 has 14 residues. V shed 3 bases and J 7 bases; nucleotides not matched to a gene: 5. Germline-derived CDR1 and CDR2 are SEHNR and FQNEAQ (reference sequence). The CDR3: CASSFTTGVNEQFF. The CDR3 DNA is TGTGCCAGCAGCTTTACGACAGGGGTGAATGAGCAGTTCTTC.

The rearrangement uses TRBV6-1 and TRBJ2-7; D is perhaps TRBD1 (7 bases). Germline V gene data show CDR1 as MNHNS and CDR2 as SASEGT. The V gene lost 3 bases and the J gene lost 4 bases, with 19 bases spanning the gap. This CDR3 is 16 amino acids long. The DNA for the CDR3 is TGTGCCAGCAGTGATGAGGGACAGATGGGGACTTACGAGCAGTACTTC. Amino acids: CASSDEGQMGTYEQYF.

V and J are TRBV11-3 and TRBJ2-1; D is possibly TRBD1 (5 bases). V dropped 2 bases and J dropped 8 bases, with 16 bases sitting between them. From germline, CDR1 is SGHNT and CDR2 YENEEA. The CDR3 consists of 15 residues. The CDR3 DNA reads as TGTGCCAGCAGCTTATATTCAGGGATACCCGATGAGCAGTTCTTC. Residues: CASSLYSGIPDEQFF.

The chain recombines TRBV19 with TRBJ1-2; 8 bases fit TRBD1. The J segment lost 7 bases and the V segment lost 1 base, leaving 5 bases of the junction unmatched. The germline CDR1 and CDR2 sequences are LNHDA and SQIVND (reference sequence). The CDR3 sequence is 14 residues long. The CDR3 nucleotides are TGTGCCAGTAGTATAGGCGACAGGGGCCGTGGCTACACCTTC. The encoded protein is CASSIGDRGRGYTF.

The chain combines TRBV10-3 with TRBJ2-1; D call uncertain. This CDR3 is 14 amino acids long. Germline V CDR1 and CDR2: ENHRY, SYGVKD. V was shortened by 4 bases and J by 4 bases, with 11 bases between the two germline ends. DNA of the CDR3: TGTGCCATCAGTGCTGCGTTAGAGTACAATGAGCAGTTCTTC. Translating it yields CAISAALEYNEQFF.